One and the same sample provided the 23 T cell receptor beta chains below, sequenced in a study of somatic mutations in cytotoxic T cells in rheumatoid arthritis. TCRdb's table, derived via immunoSEQ multiplex PCR, lists solely in-frame clones and lacks some. The sample has fewer than 14,000 clones; roughly 78% are singletons. Sequences were obtained from CD8+ T cells sorted from blood. The receptors come from an adult with rheumatoid arthritis.

The chain couples TRBV7-9 to TRBJ2-1, with 13 bases fitting TRBD2. The germline V gene has CDR1 SEHNR and CDR2 FQNEAQ (reference sequence). With V trimmed by 6 bases and J by 8 bases, 7 bases remained unmatched. The CDR3 loop spans 15 amino acids. The CDR3 spells CASRTGTSGVDEQFF. CDR3 DNA sequence: TGTGCCAGCAGGACCGGGACTAGCGGGGTGGATGAGCAGTTCTTC.

V usage is TRBV19 and J usage is TRBJ2-3; TRBD2 is a possible D gene (6 bases). CDR1 is LNHDA, CDR2 SQIVND, per germline (reference sequence). Trimming stripped 9 bases from V and 8 bases from J, with 12 bases between. The CDR3 is 11 amino acids. The CDR3 region has the DNA TGTGCCAGCGAGGGACTTTTTACGCAGTATTTT. The encoded protein is CASEGLFTQYF.

V gene TRBV7-9 combines with J gene TRBJ2-3, with TRBD2 matching over 11 bases. Germline CDR1 and CDR2: SEHNR and FQNEAQ (reference sequence). With 7 bases clipped from V and 4 bases from J, the junction kept 10 bases outside the gene matches. CDR3 size: 16 residues. CDR3 in amino acids: CASIPTSGIDSDTQYF. CDR3 nucleotides: TGTGCCAGCATCCCGACTAGCGGGATCGACTCAGATACGCAGTATTTT.

This chain links TRBV28 with TRBJ2-3, with D uncertain. Germline V gene lookup returns CDR1 MDHEN and CDR2 SYDVKM. Trimming left V 4 bases short and J 6 bases short, with 8 bases between. The CDR3 is 12 residues long. CDR3 DNA sequence: TGTGCCAGCAGTTCCTTATTGGATACGCAGTATTTT. Translated: CASSSLLDTQYF. Combining the CDR3 with reference TRBV28 and TRBJ2-3 gives the whole variable domain DVKVTQSSRYLVKRTGEKVFLECVQDMDHENMFWYRQDPGLGLRLIYFSYDVKMKEKGDIPEGYSVSREKKERFSLILESASTNQTSMYLCASSSLLDTQYFGPGTRLTVL.

The chain carries TRBV4-3 and TRBJ2-1; 13 nucleotides match TRBD2. With V trimmed by 1 base and J by 7 bases, 1 base remained unmatched. CDR1 is LGHNA and CDR2 is YSLEER in the germline V gene. This CDR3 has 15 residues. The CDR3 DNA follows: TGCGCCAGCAGCCAAGGACTAGCGGGGGGTAATGAGCAGTTCTTC. This encodes CASSQGLAGGNEQFF.

The chain carries TRBV7-9 and TRBJ2-3; D unclear. Trimming removed 1 base from V and 0 bases from J, with 5 bases in between. The CDR3 totals 14 residues. Germline V lookup: CDR1 SEHNR, CDR2 FQNEAQ (reference sequence). The CDR3 sequence is CASSLVQSTDTQYF. In DNA form, the CDR3 reads TGTGCCAGCAGCTTAGTGCAGAGCACAGATACGCAGTATTTT.

The chain is built from TRBV13 and TRBJ2-7; D gene unclear. Trimming shortened V by 5 bases and J by 5 bases, and 16 bases separated the two germline ends. The CDR3 has 14 amino acids. CDR1 and CDR2 from the germline V gene are PRHDT and FYEKMQ (reference sequence). In nucleotides, the CDR3 is TGTGCCAGCAGCGGAAGTCTAAGGATGAACGAGCAGTACTTC. Amino acid sequence: CASSGSLRMNEQYF. The entire variable domain, with the rest obtained from reference TRBV13 and TRBJ2-7, is as follows: AAGVIQSPRHLIKEKRETATLKCYPIPRHDTVYWYQQGPGQDPQFLISFYEKMQSDKGSIPDRFSAQQFSDYHSELNMSSLELGDSALYFCASSGSLRMNEQYFGPGTRLTVT.

This clone came up once. V usage is TRBV4-3 and J usage is TRBJ2-7, with 8 bases that match TRBD1. Germline lookup yields CDR1 LGHNA and CDR2 YSLEER. The CDR3 loop spans 16 amino acids. J was trimmed by 6 bases and V by 3 bases; bases with no gene match: 13. The CDR3 sequence is CASSQLQGVLEGEQYF. The DNA of the CDR3 is TGCGCCAGCAGCCAGCTACAGGGGGTACTAGAGGGCGAGCAGTACTTC.

This clone was seen more than once but under ten times. The chain links TRBV10-3 to TRBJ1-6; TRBD1 matches 7 bases. Looked up from germline, CDR1 is ENHRY and CDR2 is SYGVKD. V trimming: 5 bases; J trimming: 10 bases; junction bases outside the gene matches: 2. This CDR3 spans 12 amino acids. The CDR3 sequence: CAISPTGSPLHF. CDR3 DNA: TGTGCCATCAGTCCGACAGGGTCACCCCTCCACTTT.

V is TRBV12-2 and J is TRBJ2-1; the D call of TRBD2 is as the table states it, not checked on the DNA. TRBV12-2 is a pseudogene. CDR3 size: 14 residues. The CDR3 DNA sequence: TGTGCAAGTCGCTTAGTAAGGACTTTGAATGAGCAGTTCTTC. Amino acids: CASRLVRTLNEQFF.

This clone was seen more than once but under ten times. The rearrangement uses TRBV7-6 and TRBJ1-1; D not resolved. This CDR3 has 12 residues. CDR1 and CDR2 from the germline V gene are SGHVS and FNYEAQ. Trimming pared 4 bases from V and 6 bases from J, leaving 9 bases between. The CDR3 region is CASSSSSAEAFF. The CDR3 DNA is TGTGCCAGCAGCTCCTCTAGCGCTGAAGCTTTCTTT.

This chain uses TRBV19 with TRBJ1-2; D is uncertain. CDR1 is LNHDA and CDR2 is SQIVND in the germline V gene (reference sequence). Deletions cut 10 bases from V and 4 bases from J, with 16 bases between. There are 13 residues in the CDR3. CDR3 nucleotides: TGTGCCACCTACGAGACCCCCGCCTATGGCTACACCTTC. Translated, it gives CATYETPAYGYTF.

The chain links TRBV9 to TRBJ1-1; D possibly corresponds to TRBD1 (6 bases). Per germline, CDR1 SGDLS and CDR2 YYNGEE. Trimming took off 0 bases at V and 6 bases at J, with 12 bases between the two ends. This CDR3 comprises 14 residues. CDR3 nucleotide sequence: TGTGCCAGCAGCGTAGAGGTTGGGGGCCCTGAAGCTTTCTTT. This encodes CASSVEVGGPEAFF.

V is TRBV6-1 and J is TRBJ2-5; D call uncertain. Deletions cut 0 bases from V and 2 bases from J, with 7 bases between. CDR3 size: 14 residues. Germline-derived CDR1 and CDR2 are MNHNS and SASEGT. The CDR3 bases are TGTGCCAGCAGTGAAGCGGGGTCGCAAGAGACCCAGTACTTC. Its translation is CASSEAGSQETQYF.

This sequence joins TRBV30 and TRBJ2-1, with 7 bases aligning to TRBD1. J lost 3 bases, V lost 5 bases, and 7 bases had no gene match. Germline V gene data show CDR1 as GTSNPN and CDR2 as SVGIG (reference sequence). This CDR3 comprises 14 residues. The CDR3 nucleotides read TGTGCCTGGGACTGGGGACAGAACTACAATGAGCAGTTCTTC. Protein: CAWDWGQNYNEQFF.

The chain has TRBV4-3 and TRBJ1-2, with TRBD1 as a possible D gene (6 bases). Trimming took 0 bases from V and 4 from J, leaving 15 bases between them. This CDR3 comprises 16 residues. Germline V gene lookup returns CDR1 LGHNA and CDR2 YSLEER. CDR3: CASSQESTGASYGYTF. The CDR3 DNA reads as TGCGCCAGCAGCCAAGAGAGTACGGGGGCTAGCTATGGCTACACCTTC.

V gene TRBV6-1 combines with J gene TRBJ2-2, with a tentative D call TRBD2 (5 bases). This CDR3 is 18 amino acids long. Deletions cut 0 bases from V and 0 bases from J, with 14 bases between. CDR1 and CDR2 from the germline V gene are MNHNS and SASEGT. CDR3 DNA sequence: TGTGCCAGCAGTGAAGCGGTGGTCGGGATCGCGAACACCGGGGAGCTGTTTTTT. It specifies CASSEAVVGIANTGELFF.

A note on this clone: Other DNA sequences of this sample code for an identical CDR3. The chain is built from TRBV7-6 and TRBJ2-7, with 9 bases that match TRBD1. This CDR3 contains 15 residues. The V gene's germline CDR1 is SGHVS and CDR2 FNYEAQ. The trim removed 4 bases at V and 4 bases at J, leaving 8 bases unmatched. CDR3 coding DNA: TGTGCCAGCAGCTCGCACTCGGGACAGGGTTACGAGCAGTACTTC. Its translation is CASSSHSGQGYEQYF.

The V call is TRBV4-3, the J call TRBJ2-3; a possible D gene is TRBD2 (6 bases). The CDR3 runs 18 residues. Trimming took off 4 bases at V and 0 bases at J, with 20 bases between the two ends. Germline CDR1 is LGHNA and CDR2 is YSLEER. CDR3: CASSPFGGEGWSTDTQYF. CDR3 nucleotides: TGCGCCAGCAGCCCTTTTGGCGGGGAAGGATGGAGCACAGATACGCAGTATTTT.

The gene calls are TRBV4-1 and TRBJ1-5, with D tentatively TRBD1 (5 bases). This CDR3 is 16 amino acids long. Germline V gene data show CDR1 as MGHRA and CDR2 as YSYEKL. V dropped 1 base and J dropped 0 bases, with 10 bases sitting between them. CDR3: CASSQVSGVSNQPQHF. For the CDR3, the DNA is TGCGCCAGCAGCCAAGTTTCGGGGGTTAGCAATCAGCCCCAGCATTTT.

The rearrangement links TRBV6-5 to TRBJ2-3; tentatively, D is TRBD1 (5 bases). The CDR3 is 15 amino acids. Trimming took 0 bases from V and 1 from J, leaving 8 bases between them. Looked up from germline, CDR1 is MNHEY and CDR2 is SVGAGI. The CDR3 reads CASSYSRDGTDTQYF. The CDR3 DNA is TGTGCCAGCAGTTACTCCAGGGATGGCACAGATACGCAGTATTTT.

On this clone itself: The sample holds other DNA sequences that translate to the same CDR3. The CDR3 DNA is TGTGCCAGCAGCGTAGATGGCGGGGGGGCGTCCTACAATGAGCAGTTCTTC. Translating gives CASSVDGGGASYNEQFF. The rearrangement links TRBV9 to TRBJ2-1; 9 bases are shared with TRBD2. The V gene's germline CDR1 is SGDLS and CDR2 YYNGEE. J gave up 1 base and V 0 bases, and 5 bases lay outside the gene matches. The CDR3 totals 17 residues.

The table lists this clone with a count of one. V gene TRBV27 combines with J gene TRBJ1-1; D uncertain. CDR1 is MNHEY and CDR2 is SMNVEV in the germline V gene (reference sequence). The CDR3 is 16 residues long. Trimming took 3 bases from V and 0 from J, leaving 14 bases between them. CDR3 DNA: TGTGCCAGCAGTTTTGTTTGGCAAAGGGTGAACACTGAAGCTTTCTTT. Its translation is CASSFVWQRVNTEAFF.